These 28 T cell receptor beta chains were sequenced from one sample in a study of T cells in tuberculosis. The assay was immunoSEQ multiplex PCR, and TCRdb's table has in-frame clones only and misses some. The data show tens of thousands of clones, around 93% seen once. Regarding time point: new active TB diagnosis, blood taken before or within 7 days of starting treatment. Source: PBMCs, taken at tuberculosis diagnosis. The source is an adult with tuberculosis.

The chain has TRBV19 and TRBJ2-3; 8 bases are shared with TRBD2. CDR1 LNHDA and CDR2 SQIVND come from the germline V gene (reference sequence). This CDR3 is 15 amino acids long. V gave up 10 bases and J gave up 1 base; unmatched junction bases: 10. In DNA, the CDR3 is TGTGCCACCCGGAAGCGGGGGTGGGGCACAGATACGCAGTATTTT. Amino acid sequence: CATRKRGWGTDTQYF.

CDR3 DNA sequence: TGTGCCAGCAGTGACCTAGGGGGGGCCATAGATACGCAGTATTTT. Translation gives CASSDLGGAIDTQYF. The V call is TRBV6-4, the J call TRBJ2-3, with D possibly matching TRBD2 (7 bases). V lost 2 bases to trimming and J lost 5 bases, with 14 bases between them. Germline V gene sequence: CDR1 MRHNA, CDR2 SNTAGT. The CDR3 sequence is 15 residues long.

CDR3 amino acids: CASSLAARGNQPQHF. CDR3 coding DNA: TGTGCCAGCAGCTTGGCAGCGAGGGGCAATCAGCCCCAGCATTTT. The V gene is TRBV5-6, the J gene TRBJ1-5; no reliable D call. The length of the CDR3 is 15 residues. Trimming stripped 0 bases from V and 2 bases from J, with 9 bases between. In germline, CDR1 is SGHDT, CDR2 YYEEEE.

The V gene is TRBV4-3, the J gene TRBJ1-5; 7 nucleotides align to TRBD1. After removal of 0 bases from V and 3 bases from J, the junction contained 2 bases not matched to a gene. The CDR3 runs to 15 residues. Germline V gene lookup returns CDR1 LGHNA and CDR2 YSLEER. CDR3 in amino acids: CASSQDGTDNQPQHF. The CDR3 DNA reads as TGCGCCAGCAGCCAAGATGGGACAGACAATCAGCCCCAGCATTTT.

The rearrangement links TRBV6-4 to TRBJ2-1; 16 bases fit TRBD2. Germline CDR1 and CDR2: MRHNA and SNTAGT. The V gene end was trimmed by 3 bases and the J gene end by 8 bases; junction bases not matched to a gene: 1. This CDR3 has 15 residues. In DNA, the CDR3 is TGTGCCAGCAGTGAGGGACTAGCGGGGGGGCATGAGCAGTTCTTC. Its translation is CASSEGLAGGHEQFF.

The chain combines TRBV4-1 with TRBJ2-1; D unresolved. CDR1 and CDR2 (germline): MGHRA, YSYEKL. CDR3 length: 13 residues. V lost 1 base, J lost 1 base, and 2 bases lay in between. The CDR3 DNA reads TGCGCCAGCAGCCAAGTATCCTACAATGAGCAGTTCTTC. Translated, it gives CASSQVSYNEQFF.

This clone came up once. J is TRBJ2-2 and V is TRBV11-2; 11 bases line up with TRBD2. Germline V gene sequence: CDR1 SGHAT, CDR2 FQNNGV. V was pared by 3 bases and J by 8 bases, with 5 bases of the junction left unmatched. The CDR3 length is 15 residues. CDR3 nucleotide sequence: TGTGCCAGCAGCTTCATAGCGGGGGGGCTAGGGGAGCTGTTTTTT. As protein: CASSFIAGGLGELFF.

CDR3 sequence: CASRLAPTPGV. The CDR3 DNA follows: TGTGCAAGTCGCTTAGCCCCGACACCGGGAGTC. The rearrangement joins TRBV12-2 to TRBJ2-7; the table gives TRBD2 as D, unverified against the DNA. TRBV12-2 is noted as a pseudogene. The CDR3 runs to 11 residues.

This clone was detected once. The chain combines TRBV30 with TRBJ2-7; D is perhaps TRBD1 (6 bases). Germline-derived CDR1 and CDR2 are GTSNPN and SVGIG (reference sequence). The CDR3 runs to 17 residues. V gave up 0 bases and J gave up 0 bases, with 18 bases separating them. The CDR3 protein is CAWSVALGRTVSYEQYF. CDR3 sequence (DNA): TGTGCCTGGAGTGTAGCGTTAGGGCGGACAGTCTCCTACGAGCAGTACTTC.

The chain employs TRBV10-1 and TRBJ2-2, with 8 bases matching TRBD1. The CDR3 covers 19 residues. CDR1 is WNHNN, CDR2 SYGVQD, per germline (reference sequence). V trimming: 0 bases; J trimming: 0 bases; junction bases outside the gene matches: 9. Written as DNA, the CDR3 is TGCGCCAGCAGTGAGTCTGGCAGGGGGCCTGAGGCGAACACCGGGGAGCTGTTTTTT. Protein: CASSESGRGPEANTGELFF.

This rearrangement joins TRBV6-5 to TRBJ2-7, with D maybe TRBD2 (6 bases). The V end was cut by 5 bases, the J end by 5 bases, with 19 bases between. The CDR3 covers 15 residues. Germline V gene lookup returns CDR1 MNHEY and CDR2 SVGAGI. The CDR3 sequence: CASSRRGTLLDEQYF. The CDR3 DNA follows: TGTGCCAGCAGTCGCCGGGGGACCCTCCTCGACGAGCAGTACTTC.

The gene calls are TRBV5-6 and TRBJ2-3, with D perhaps matching TRBD2 (5 bases). Germline CDR1 is SGHDT and CDR2 is YYEEEE. The CDR3 extends over 17 amino acids. V lost 5 bases and J 5 bases, leaving 24 bases between the germline ends. The CDR3, as DNA: TGTGCCAGCAGTCGCGGATGGAGGTCGATGGCAGTAGATACGCAGTATTTT. Encoded protein: CASSRGWRSMAVDTQYF. Using reference TRBV5-6 and TRBJ2-3 for the parts outside the CDR3, the full variable domain is DAGVTQSPTHLIKTRGQQVTLRCSPKSGHDTVSWYQQALGQGPQFIFQYYEEEERQRGNFPDRFSGHQFPNYSSELNVNALLLGDSALYLCASSRGWRSMAVDTQYFGPGTRLTVL.

This chain joins TRBV5-1 and TRBJ2-3; 13 positions agree with TRBD2. CDR3 size: 16 residues. Germline CDR1 reads SGHRS; CDR2 reads YFSETQ. J was trimmed by 8 bases and V by 4 bases; bases with no gene match: 10. The CDR3: CASSDPGLAGIVTQYF. CDR3 coding DNA: TGCGCCAGCAGCGACCCGGGACTAGCGGGGATTGTTACGCAGTATTTT.

The chain couples TRBV19 to TRBJ2-7; the D gene is possibly TRBD1 (6 bases). The CDR3 totals 15 residues. In germline, CDR1 is LNHDA, CDR2 SQIVND (reference sequence). V gave up 6 bases and J gave up 3 bases, with 18 bases separating them. CDR3 region: CASSPIPGQFYEQYF. CDR3 DNA: TGTGCCAGTAGCCCGATTCCGGGACAATTCTACGAGCAGTACTTC. Filled out from reference TRBV19 and TRBJ2-7, the complete variable domain reads DGGITQSPKYLFRKEGQNVTLSCEQNLNHDAMYWYRQDPGQGLRLIYYSQIVNDFQKGDIAEGYSVSREKKESFPLTVTSAQKNPTAFYLCASSPIPGQFYEQYFGPGTRLTVT.

Points on this clone: The junction shows a germline mismatch at one end, possibly a read error. The chain uses TRBV28 and TRBJ1-5; no reliable D call. The germline V gene has CDR1 MDHEN and CDR2 SYDVKM. The CDR3 is 16 amino acids. CDR3 in DNA: TGTGCCAGCGGTTTATATGACGGGGTTGGCAATCAGCCCCAGCATTTT. It is translated as CASGLYDGVGNQPQHF.

The chain is built from TRBV4-1 and TRBJ2-3; 10 nucleotides align to TRBD2. The CDR3 extends over 16 amino acids. With 3 bases clipped from V and 5 bases from J, the junction kept 8 bases outside the gene matches. Germline CDR1 MGHRA, CDR2 YSYEKL. DNA of the CDR3: TGCGCCAGCAGCCAGCCCCCCAGCGGGGGGGGAGATACGCAGTATTTT. It encodes CASSQPPSGGGDTQYF.

V and J are TRBV7-8 and TRBJ1-1, with a weak D call TRBD1 (6 bases). Germline-derived CDR1 and CDR2 are SGHVS and FQNEAQ. V gave up 2 bases and J gave up 0 bases, with 10 bases separating them. The CDR3 extends over 15 amino acids. The CDR3 DNA follows: TGTGCCAGCAGCTTACTAGACAGGATGAACACTGAAGCTTTCTTT. It translates to CASSLLDRMNTEAFF.

The chain uses TRBV11-2 and TRBJ2-1; D possibly corresponds to TRBD1 (6 bases). With 2 bases removed from V and 13 bases from J, the gap between germline ends came to 9 bases. The CDR3 has 11 residues. Germline CDR1 is SGHAT and CDR2 is FQNNGV. The CDR3 protein is CASSLNREQFF. The CDR3 nucleotides read TGTGCCAGCAGCTTAAACAGGGAACAGTTCTTC.

The chain employs TRBV6-1 and TRBJ2-7; perhaps TRBD1 as D (5 bases). Per germline, CDR1 MNHNS and CDR2 SASEGT. Deletions cut 5 bases from V and 2 bases from J, with 13 bases between. The CDR3 consists of 14 residues. CDR3 sequence: CASSQQENPYEQYV. CDR3 sequence (DNA): TGTGCCAGCAGTCAACAGGAAAATCCCTACGAGCAGTACGTC.

The V gene is TRBV6-5, the J gene TRBJ2-6; the match to TRBD1 covers 9 bases. Germline assignment: CDR1 MNHEY and CDR2 SVGAGI. The CDR3 is made up of 15 amino acids. V trimming: 2 bases; J trimming: 4 bases; junction bases outside the gene matches: 0. CDR3 nucleotide sequence: TGTGCCAGCAGTTACGGGACAGGGGGGGCCAACGTCCTGACTTTC. It codes for CASSYGTGGANVLTF.

This clone was seen only once. V usage is TRBV19 and J usage is TRBJ2-5; the D gene is possibly TRBD1 (6 bases). Trimming shortened V by 5 bases and J by 1 base, and 8 bases separated the two germline ends. The CDR3 consists of 13 residues. Germline assignment: CDR1 LNHDA and CDR2 SQIVND (reference sequence). The CDR3 bases are TGTGCCAGTAGTGTGGACAGCCAAGAGACCCAGTACTTC. Translation gives CASSVDSQETQYF.

The V gene is TRBV2, the J gene TRBJ2-2, with 7 positions matching TRBD2. There are 14 residues in the CDR3. The junction had 5 bases not matched to a gene; V was cut back by 10 bases and J by 0 bases. Germline V gene lookup returns CDR1 SNHLY and CDR2 FYNNEI. The CDR3 coding sequence is TGTGCCACCGCGAGCGGGGCGAACACCGGGGAGCTGTTTTTT. Translated: CATASGANTGELFF.

The CDR3 DNA is TGTGCCAGTAGTATCGACAGGGGGTCCTACGAGCAGTACTTC. Its translation is CASSIDRGSYEQYF. This chain links TRBV19 with TRBJ2-7; 9 bases line up with TRBD1. This CDR3 comprises 14 residues. Per the germline V gene, CDR1 is LNHDA and CDR2 is SQIVND (reference sequence). J lost 1 base, V lost 3 bases, and 1 base had no gene match.

The rearrangement joins TRBV6-5 to TRBJ1-2; 8 nucleotides line up with TRBD1. Germline trimming cut 2 bases from V and 8 bases from J; bases unmatched to any gene: 7. The CDR3 runs 14 residues. Germline V gives CDR1 MNHEY, CDR2 SVGAGI. The CDR3 is CASSYGSRGQGYTF. The CDR3 nucleotides are TGTGCCAGCAGTTACGGTAGCAGGGGGCAGGGCTACACCTTC.

The chain has TRBV29-1 and TRBJ2-1; unclear D gene. Looked up from germline, CDR1 is SQVTM and CDR2 is ANQGSEA. The CDR3 spans 11 residues. Trimming took 1 base from V and 7 from J, leaving 5 bases between them. CDR3: CSVEAINEQFF. CDR3 in DNA: TGCAGCGTTGAAGCCATTAATGAGCAGTTCTTC.

This chain links TRBV25-1 with TRBJ2-4, with D perhaps TRBD1 (5 bases). V was cut by 6 bases and J by 1 base, with 19 bases left in between. CDR3 length: 17 amino acids. Germline-derived CDR1 and CDR2 are MGHDK and SYGVNS. The CDR3 here is CASRGPGKASAKNIQYF. DNA for the CDR3: TGTGCCAGCAGAGGACCAGGGAAGGCTAGTGCCAAAAACATTCAGTACTTC.

A word on this clone: A read error may account for a junction end that differs from germline. V gene TRBV20-1 combines with J gene TRBJ2-7, with 7 bases fitting TRBD2. The CDR3 extends over 11 amino acids. The V gene's germline CDR1 is DFQATT and CDR2 SNEGSKA (reference sequence). In DNA, the CDR3 is TGCAGTGCGAGAGCGGGGTACGAGCAGTACTTC. Translation: CSARAGYEQYF.

The rearrangement joins TRBV9 to TRBJ2-1, with D possibly matching TRBD2 (5 bases). Trimming cost V 3 bases and J 1 base, with 14 bases left between them. Germline assignment: CDR1 SGDLS and CDR2 YYNGEE. CDR3 length: 16 residues. The CDR3 loop is CASSAGGLGSYNEQFF. In DNA, the CDR3 is TGTGCCAGCAGCGCAGGAGGTCTGGGTTCCTACAATGAGCAGTTCTTC.